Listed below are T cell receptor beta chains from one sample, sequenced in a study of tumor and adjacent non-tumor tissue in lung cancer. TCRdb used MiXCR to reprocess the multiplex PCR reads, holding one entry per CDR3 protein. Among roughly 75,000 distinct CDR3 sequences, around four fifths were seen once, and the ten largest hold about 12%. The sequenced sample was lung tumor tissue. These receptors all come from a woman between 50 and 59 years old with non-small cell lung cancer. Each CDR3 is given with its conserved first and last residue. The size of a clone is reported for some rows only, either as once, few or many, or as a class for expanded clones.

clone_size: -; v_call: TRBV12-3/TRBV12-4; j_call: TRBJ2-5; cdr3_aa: CAISFPEGKETQYF
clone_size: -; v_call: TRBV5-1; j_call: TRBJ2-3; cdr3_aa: CASSRGHILTDTQYF
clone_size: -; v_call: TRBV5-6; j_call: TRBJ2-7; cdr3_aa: CASSFLGLSYEQYF
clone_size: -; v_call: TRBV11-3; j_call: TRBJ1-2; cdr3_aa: CATKADRYGYTF
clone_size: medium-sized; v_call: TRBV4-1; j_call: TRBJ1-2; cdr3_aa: CASSSRYGGLGYTF
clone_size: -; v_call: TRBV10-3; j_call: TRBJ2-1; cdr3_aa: CAISESGRGRDYKEQLF
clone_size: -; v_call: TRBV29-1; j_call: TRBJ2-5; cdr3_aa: CSNWQGAWETQYF
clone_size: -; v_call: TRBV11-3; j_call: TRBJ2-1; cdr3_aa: CASSLEYNEQFF
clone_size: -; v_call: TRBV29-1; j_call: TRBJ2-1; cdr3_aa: CSFNERSGQAFF
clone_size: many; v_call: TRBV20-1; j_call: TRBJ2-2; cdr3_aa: CSAPVGRGTGELFF
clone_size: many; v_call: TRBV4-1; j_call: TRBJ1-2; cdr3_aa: CASSQQTAGHIYGYTF
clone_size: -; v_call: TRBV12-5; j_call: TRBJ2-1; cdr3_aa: CAIGLTLAVGNEQFF
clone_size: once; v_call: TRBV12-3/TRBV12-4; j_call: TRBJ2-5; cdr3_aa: CVNCLRAGETQYF
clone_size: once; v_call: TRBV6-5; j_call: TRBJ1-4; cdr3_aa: CASSHLNLGGSNEKLFF
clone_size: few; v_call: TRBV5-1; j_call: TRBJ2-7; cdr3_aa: CAGSLTGRLGEQYF
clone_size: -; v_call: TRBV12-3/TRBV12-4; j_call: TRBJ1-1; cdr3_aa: CASRREGNTEAFF
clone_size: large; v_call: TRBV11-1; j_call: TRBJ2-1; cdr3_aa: CASSPTPSTGDEQFF
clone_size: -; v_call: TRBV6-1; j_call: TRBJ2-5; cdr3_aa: CASHQGRGQETQYF
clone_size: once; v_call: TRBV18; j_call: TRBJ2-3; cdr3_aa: CASSQAGNTDTQYF
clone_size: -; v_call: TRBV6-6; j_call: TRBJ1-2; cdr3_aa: CASSPGTTNDDYTF
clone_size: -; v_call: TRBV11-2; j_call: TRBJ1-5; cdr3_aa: CASSFVGLSNQTQHF
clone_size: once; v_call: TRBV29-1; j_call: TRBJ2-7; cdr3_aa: CSAGGSEHYELYF
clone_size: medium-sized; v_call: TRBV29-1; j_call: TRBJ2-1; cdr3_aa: CSVEGEEGGSYNEQFF
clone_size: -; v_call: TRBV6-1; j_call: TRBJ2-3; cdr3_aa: CASSLGSTDTQYF
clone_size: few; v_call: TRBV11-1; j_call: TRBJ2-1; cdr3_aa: CASSSGLAGELQFF
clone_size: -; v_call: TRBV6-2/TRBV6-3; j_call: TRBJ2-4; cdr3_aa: CASSINIQYF
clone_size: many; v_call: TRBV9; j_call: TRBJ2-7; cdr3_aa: CASSVGESYEQYF
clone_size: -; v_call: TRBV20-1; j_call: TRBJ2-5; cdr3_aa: CSASPGVRGGDTQYF
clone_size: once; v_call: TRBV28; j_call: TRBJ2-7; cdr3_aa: CVSRFDRVGLSEQYF
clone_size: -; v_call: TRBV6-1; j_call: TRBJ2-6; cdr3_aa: CAGGWGPSGANVLIF
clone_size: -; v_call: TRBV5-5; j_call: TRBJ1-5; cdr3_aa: CASSGGGYCNQSQHF
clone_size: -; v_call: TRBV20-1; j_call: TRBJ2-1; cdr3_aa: CSATSSWDEQFF
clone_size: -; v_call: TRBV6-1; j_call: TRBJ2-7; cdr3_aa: CASSTGGGYEQYF
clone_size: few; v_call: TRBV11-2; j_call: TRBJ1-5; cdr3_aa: CASSLDGLSNQPQHF
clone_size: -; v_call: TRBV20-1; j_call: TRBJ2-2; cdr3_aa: CSGRGETRGRTGELFF
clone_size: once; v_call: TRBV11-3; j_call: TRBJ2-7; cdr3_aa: CASSLKRSYEQYF
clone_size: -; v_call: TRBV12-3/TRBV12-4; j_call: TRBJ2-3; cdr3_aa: CASSLRTGVRADTQYF
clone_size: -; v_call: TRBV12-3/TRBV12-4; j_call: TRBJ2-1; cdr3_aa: CASSFNVGDEEFF
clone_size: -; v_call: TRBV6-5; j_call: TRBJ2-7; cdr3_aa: CASSFWTGDYEQYF
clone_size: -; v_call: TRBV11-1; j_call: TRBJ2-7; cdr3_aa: CDSSLAIVPEQYF
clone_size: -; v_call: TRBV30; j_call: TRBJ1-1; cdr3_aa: CAWSVIGVNAEAFF
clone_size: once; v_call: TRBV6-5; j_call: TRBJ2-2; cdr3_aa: CASTLQYNPPGELFF
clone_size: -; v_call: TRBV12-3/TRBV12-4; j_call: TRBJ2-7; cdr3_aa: CASSIPSGEQHF
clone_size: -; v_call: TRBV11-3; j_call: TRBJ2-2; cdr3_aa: CVSSFYGTGYGELFF
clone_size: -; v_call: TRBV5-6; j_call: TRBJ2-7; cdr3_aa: CASSLWRQFTYKQYF
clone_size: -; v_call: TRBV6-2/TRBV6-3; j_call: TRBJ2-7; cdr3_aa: CASQLPEQGANEQYF
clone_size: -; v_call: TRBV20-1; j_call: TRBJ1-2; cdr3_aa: CSTQEGQANYGYTF
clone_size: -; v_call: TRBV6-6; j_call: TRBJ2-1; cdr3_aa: CAINSPETGEQFF
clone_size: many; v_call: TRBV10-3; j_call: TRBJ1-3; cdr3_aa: CASSTGNGNTIYF
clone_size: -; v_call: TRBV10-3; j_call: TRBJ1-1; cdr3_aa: CVISDLLGSEAVF
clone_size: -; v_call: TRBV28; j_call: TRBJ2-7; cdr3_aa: CASSPLILIPYEQYF
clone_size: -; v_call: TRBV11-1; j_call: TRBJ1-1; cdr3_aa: CASCLFGWGMNTEAFF
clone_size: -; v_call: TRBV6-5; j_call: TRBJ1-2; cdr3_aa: CARFGSVWGAAHGYTF
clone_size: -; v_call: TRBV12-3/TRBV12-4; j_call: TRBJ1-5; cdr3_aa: CASSLNKGSQPQHF
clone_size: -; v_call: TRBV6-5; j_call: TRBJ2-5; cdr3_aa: CASSRERCQETQYF
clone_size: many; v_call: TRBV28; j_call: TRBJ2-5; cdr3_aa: CASSLSGLGEETQYF
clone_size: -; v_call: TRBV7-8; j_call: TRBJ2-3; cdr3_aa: CASSLESSGSTDTQYF